What follows is one TCR beta chain and its context. Study processing details: Amplification with reference gene primers provided the estimates of nucleated cell counts. Produced via immunoSEQ multiplex PCR; TCRdb's table is partial and in-frame only. Clone size and V and J calls were adopted from that table, with D and trimming inferred from the DNA. The profile shows 240,000 or so clones, approximately 78% of them singletons. The entry originates in a study of blood T cell repertoires in COVID-19. Turning to the study itself: The United States, Italy and Spain supplied acute and convalescent COVID-19 samples. Sources were T cells, B-cell-depleted T cells, or PBMCs; the material itself was cDNA or gDNA.

Germline V gene sequence: CDR1 SGHRS, CDR2 YFSETQ. The CDR3 extends over 14 amino acids. The J segment lost 7 bases and the V segment lost 4 bases, leaving 5 bases of the junction unmatched. The rearrangement uses TRBV5-1 and TRBJ1-4; TRBD1 matches 9 bases. Sequencing used peripheral blood. The sequence came from an older woman with active or convalescent COVID-19. The CDR3 nucleotides are TGCGCCAGCAGCCACCGGGGACAGGGTGAAAAACTGTTTTTT. Its translation is CASSHRGQGEKLFF.